This T cell receptor (beta chain) emerged from a study of identical twins. From the 5' RACE reads, TCRdb called clonotypes with MiXCR, one entry per CDR3 protein. The sample records under 1 million distinct CDR3 sequences, 12% being singletons. The CDR3 spans 13 residues. Germline loops: CDR1 LGHDT, CDR2 YNNKEL (reference sequence). V lost 1 base and J 6 bases, leaving 10 bases between the germline ends. The same sample was also studied in work on yellow fever vaccine responses in identical twins.

V and J are TRBV3-1 and TRBJ2-7; D ambiguous. Sample: PBMCs. This receptor was obtained from a woman between 18 and 30 years old in good health. Here the CDR3 reads CASSQVSASEQYF. CDR3 coding DNA: TGTGCCAGCAGCCAAGTCTCTGCTTCCGAGCAGTACTTC.